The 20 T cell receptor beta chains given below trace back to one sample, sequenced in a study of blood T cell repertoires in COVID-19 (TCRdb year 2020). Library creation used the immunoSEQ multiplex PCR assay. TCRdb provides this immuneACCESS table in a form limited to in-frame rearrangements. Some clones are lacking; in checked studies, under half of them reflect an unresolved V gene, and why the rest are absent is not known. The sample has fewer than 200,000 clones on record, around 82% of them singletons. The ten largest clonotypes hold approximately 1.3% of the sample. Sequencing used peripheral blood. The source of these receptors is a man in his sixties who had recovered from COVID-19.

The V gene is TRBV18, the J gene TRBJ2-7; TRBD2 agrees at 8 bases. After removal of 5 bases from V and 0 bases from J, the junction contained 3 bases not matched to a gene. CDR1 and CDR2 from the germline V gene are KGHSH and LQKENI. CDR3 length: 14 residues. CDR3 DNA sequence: TGTGCCAGCTCAATCGGGGGGGGCTCCTACGAGCAGTACTTC. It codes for CASSIGGGSYEQYF. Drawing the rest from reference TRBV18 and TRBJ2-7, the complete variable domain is NAGVMQNPRHLVRRRGQEARLRCSPMKGHSHVYWYRQLPEEGLKFMVYLQKENIIDESGMPKERFSAEFPKEGPSILRIQQVVRGDSAAYFCASSIGGGSYEQYFGPGTRLTVT.

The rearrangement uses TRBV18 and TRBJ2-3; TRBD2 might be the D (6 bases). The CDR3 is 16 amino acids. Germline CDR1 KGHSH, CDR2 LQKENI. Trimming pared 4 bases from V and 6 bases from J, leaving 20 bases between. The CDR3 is CASSLNGGGGSDTQYF. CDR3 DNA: TGTGCCAGCTCACTAAATGGCGGCGGAGGGTCGGATACGCAGTATTTT.

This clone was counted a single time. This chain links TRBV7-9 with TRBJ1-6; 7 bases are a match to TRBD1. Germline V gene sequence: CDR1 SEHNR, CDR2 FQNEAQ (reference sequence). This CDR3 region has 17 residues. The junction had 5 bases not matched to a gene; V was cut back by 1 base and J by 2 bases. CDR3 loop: CASSLGSGTAYNSPLHF. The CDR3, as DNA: TGTGCCAGCAGCTTAGGTTCAGGGACAGCCTATAATTCACCCCTCCACTTT.

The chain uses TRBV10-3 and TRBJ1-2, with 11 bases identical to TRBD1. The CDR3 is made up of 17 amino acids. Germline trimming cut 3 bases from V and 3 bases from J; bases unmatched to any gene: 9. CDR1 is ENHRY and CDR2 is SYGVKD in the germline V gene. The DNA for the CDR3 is TGTGCCATCAGTGATCCTCCGGACAGGGGGCGCGACTATGGCTACACCTTC. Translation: CAISDPPDRGRDYGYTF.

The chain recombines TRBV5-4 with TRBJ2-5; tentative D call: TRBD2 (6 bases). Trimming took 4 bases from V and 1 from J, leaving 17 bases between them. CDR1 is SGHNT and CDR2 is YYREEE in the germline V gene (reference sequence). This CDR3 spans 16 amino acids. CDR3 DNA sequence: TGTGCCAGCAGCCCCGGACTACCGTACGTCCAAGAGACCCAGTACTTC. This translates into CASSPGLPYVQETQYF.

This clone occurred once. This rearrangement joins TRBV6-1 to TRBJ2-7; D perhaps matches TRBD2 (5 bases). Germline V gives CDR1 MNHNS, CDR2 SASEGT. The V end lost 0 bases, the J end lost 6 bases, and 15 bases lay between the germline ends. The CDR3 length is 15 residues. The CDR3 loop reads CASSEALEGWAEQYF. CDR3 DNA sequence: TGTGCCAGCAGTGAAGCGCTTGAGGGCTGGGCCGAGCAGTACTTC.

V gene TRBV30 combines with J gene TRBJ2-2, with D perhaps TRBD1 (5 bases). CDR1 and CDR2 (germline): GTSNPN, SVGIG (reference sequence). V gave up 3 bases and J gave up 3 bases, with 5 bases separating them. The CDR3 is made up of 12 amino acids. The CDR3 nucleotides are TGTGCCTGGAGCAGGGACACCGGGGAGCTGTTTTTT. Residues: CAWSRDTGELFF.

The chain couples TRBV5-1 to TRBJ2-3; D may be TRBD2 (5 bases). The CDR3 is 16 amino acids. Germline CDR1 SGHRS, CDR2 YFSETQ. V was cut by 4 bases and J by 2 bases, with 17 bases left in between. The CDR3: CASSRTGSSDTDTQYF. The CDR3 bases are TGCGCCAGCAGCCGGACTGGATCTTCCGACACAGATACGCAGTATTTT. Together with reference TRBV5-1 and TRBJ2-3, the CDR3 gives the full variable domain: KAGVTQTPRYLIKTRGQQVTLSCSPISGHRSVSWYQQTPGQGLQFLFEYFSETQRNKGNFPGRFSGRQFSNSRSEMNVSTLELGDSALYLCASSRTGSSDTDTQYFGPGTRLTVL.

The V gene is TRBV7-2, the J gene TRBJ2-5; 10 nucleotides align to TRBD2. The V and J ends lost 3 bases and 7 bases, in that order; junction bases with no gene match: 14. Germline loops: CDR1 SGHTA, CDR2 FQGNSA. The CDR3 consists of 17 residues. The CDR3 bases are TGTGCCAGCAGCTTGAACCCACAAGCGGGGGGGCCCGGGACCCAGTACTTC. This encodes CASSLNPQAGGPGTQYF.

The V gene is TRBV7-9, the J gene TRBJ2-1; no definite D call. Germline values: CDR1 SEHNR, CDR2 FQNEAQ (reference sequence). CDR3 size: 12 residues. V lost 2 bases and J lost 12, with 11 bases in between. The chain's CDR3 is CASSLSDLMQFF. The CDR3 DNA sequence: TGTGCCAGCAGCTTATCCGACTTGATGCAGTTCTTC.

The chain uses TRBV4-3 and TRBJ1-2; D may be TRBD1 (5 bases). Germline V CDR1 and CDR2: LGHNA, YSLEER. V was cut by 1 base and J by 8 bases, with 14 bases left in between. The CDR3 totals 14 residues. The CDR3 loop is CASSQAYAWGGYTF. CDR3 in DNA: TGCGCCAGCAGCCAAGCCTATGCCTGGGGCGGCTACACCTTC.

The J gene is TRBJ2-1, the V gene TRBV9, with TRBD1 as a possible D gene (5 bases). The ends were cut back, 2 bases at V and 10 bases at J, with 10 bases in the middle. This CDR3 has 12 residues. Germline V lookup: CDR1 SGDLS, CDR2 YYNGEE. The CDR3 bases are TGTGCCAGCAGCGTTACGACAGACGAGCAGTTCTTC. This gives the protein CASSVTTDEQFF.

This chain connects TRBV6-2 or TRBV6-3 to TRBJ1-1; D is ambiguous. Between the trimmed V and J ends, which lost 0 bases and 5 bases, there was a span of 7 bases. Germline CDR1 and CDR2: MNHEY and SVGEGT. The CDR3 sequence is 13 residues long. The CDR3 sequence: CASSYSAGTEAFF. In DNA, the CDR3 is TGTGCCAGCAGTTACTCAGCTGGTACTGAAGCTTTCTTT.

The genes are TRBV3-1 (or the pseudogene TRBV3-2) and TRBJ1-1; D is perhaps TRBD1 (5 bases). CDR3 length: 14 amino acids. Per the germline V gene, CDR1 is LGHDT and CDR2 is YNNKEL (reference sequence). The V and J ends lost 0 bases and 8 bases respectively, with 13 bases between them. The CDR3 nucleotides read TGTGCCAGCAGCCAAGATTCGGTGGGGCGGGAAGCTTTCTTT. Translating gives CASSQDSVGREAFF.

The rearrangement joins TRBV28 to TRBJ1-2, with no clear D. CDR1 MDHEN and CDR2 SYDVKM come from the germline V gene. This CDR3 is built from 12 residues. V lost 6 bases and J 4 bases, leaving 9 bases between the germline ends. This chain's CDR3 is CASSLTSYGYTF. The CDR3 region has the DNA TGTGCCAGCAGCCTTACTAGCTATGGCTACACCTTC.

The CDR3 sequence: CASSFEVSLNYGYTF. The DNA for the CDR3 is TGCGCCAGCAGCTTCGAGGTCAGTTTGAACTATGGCTACACCTTC. V gene TRBV5-1 combines with J gene TRBJ1-2; D is unresolved. The CDR3 runs 15 residues. Germline CDR1 is SGHRS and CDR2 is YFSETQ. V was clipped by 2 bases and J by 2 bases, with 13 bases between them.

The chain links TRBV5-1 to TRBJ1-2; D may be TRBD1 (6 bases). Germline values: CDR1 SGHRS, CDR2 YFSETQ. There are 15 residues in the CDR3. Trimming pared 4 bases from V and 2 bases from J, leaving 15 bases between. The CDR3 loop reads CASSGTGTKNYGYTF. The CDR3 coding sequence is TGCGCCAGCAGCGGAACAGGGACCAAGAACTATGGCTACACCTTC.

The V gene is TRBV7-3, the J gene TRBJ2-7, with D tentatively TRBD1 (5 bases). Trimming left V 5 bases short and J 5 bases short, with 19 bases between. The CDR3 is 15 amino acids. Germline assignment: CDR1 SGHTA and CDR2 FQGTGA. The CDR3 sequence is CASSPDRGEYHEQYF. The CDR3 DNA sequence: TGTGCCAGCAGCCCCGATAGGGGCGAATACCACGAGCAGTACTTC.

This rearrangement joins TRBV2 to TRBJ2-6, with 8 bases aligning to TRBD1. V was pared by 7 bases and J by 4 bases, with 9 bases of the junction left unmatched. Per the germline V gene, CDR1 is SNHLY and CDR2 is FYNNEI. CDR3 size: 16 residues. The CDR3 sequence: CASTWTGPMGANVLTF. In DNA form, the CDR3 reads TGTGCCAGCACCTGGACAGGGCCTATGGGGGCCAACGTCCTGACTTTC.

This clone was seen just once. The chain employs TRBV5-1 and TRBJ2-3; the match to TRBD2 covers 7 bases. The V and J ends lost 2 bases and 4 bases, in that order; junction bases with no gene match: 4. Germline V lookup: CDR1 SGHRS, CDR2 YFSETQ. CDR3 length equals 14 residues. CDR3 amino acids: CASSLGEGSDTQYF. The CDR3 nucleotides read TGCGCCAGCAGCTTAGGGGAGGGGTCAGATACGCAGTATTTT.